This TCR beta chain was captured in a study of cytomegalovirus exposure and HLA in healthy donors. As concerns this clone: Its antigen is undetermined.

Donors sampled were nominally healthy, though unrecorded immune exposures were likely. Study observations and caveats: Among the sequence variants, a highly shared cluster was likely an artifact of sequencing. For TCR beta chains, V- and J-gene trimming was later linked to a missense DCLRE1C variant. Generally TCR sequences proved uncommon, though certain public TCRs appeared in numerous donors.

A multiplex PCR was run with 60 Vbeta primers and 13 Jbeta primers. The table came from immunoSEQ multiplex PCR; TCRdb's copy has only in-frame clones and leaves some out. The sample contains 170,000 or so clones, about 73% of which appear only once. Germline V gives CDR1 SEHNR, CDR2 FQNEAQ (reference sequence). This CDR3 has 15 residues. The junction had 9 bases not matched to a gene; V was cut back by 5 bases and J by 4 bases. This sequence was found in a middle-aged woman in good health and CMV-seronegative. The sample comprised PBMCs. J is TRBJ1-1 and V is TRBV7-9, with 8 bases fitting TRBD1. The CDR3: CASSQLDRVGTEAFF. For the CDR3, the DNA is TGTGCCAGCAGCCAGCTGGACAGGGTAGGCACTGAAGCTTTCTTT. Using reference TRBV7-9 and TRBJ1-1 for the parts outside the CDR3, the full variable domain is DTGVSQNPRHKITKRGQNVTFRCDPISEHNRLYWYRQTLGQGPEFLTYFQNEAQLEKSRLLSDRFSAERPKGSFSTLEIQRTEQGDSAMYLCASSQLDRVGTEAFFGQGTRLTVV.